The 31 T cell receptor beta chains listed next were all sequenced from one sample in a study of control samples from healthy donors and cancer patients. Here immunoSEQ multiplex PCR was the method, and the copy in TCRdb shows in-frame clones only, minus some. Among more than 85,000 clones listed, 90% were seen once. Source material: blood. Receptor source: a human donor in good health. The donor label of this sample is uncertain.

CDR3 nucleotide sequence: TGTGCCAGCAGTCGTTCCCAGGGGCAACACTATGGCTACACCTTC. Translating it yields CASSRSQGQHYGYTF. This chain joins TRBV28 and TRBJ1-2, with D perhaps matching TRBD1 (6 bases). Germline lookup yields CDR1 MDHEN and CDR2 SYDVKM. Trimming cost V 5 bases and J 3 bases, with 16 bases left between them. The CDR3 is 15 residues long.

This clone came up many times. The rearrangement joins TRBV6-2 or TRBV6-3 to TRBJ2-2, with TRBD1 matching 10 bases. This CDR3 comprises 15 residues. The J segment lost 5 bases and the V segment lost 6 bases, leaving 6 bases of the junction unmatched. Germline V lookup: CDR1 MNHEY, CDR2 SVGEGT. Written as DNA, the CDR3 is TGTGCCAGCAGCCCCGGGACAGGGGATACCGGGGAGCTGTTTTTT. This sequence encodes CASSPGTGDTGELFF.

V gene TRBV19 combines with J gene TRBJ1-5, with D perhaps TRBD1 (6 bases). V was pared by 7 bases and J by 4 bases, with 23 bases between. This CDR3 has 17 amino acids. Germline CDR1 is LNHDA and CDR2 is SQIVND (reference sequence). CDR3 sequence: CASNLFTGTSSNQPQHF. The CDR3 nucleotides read TGTGCCAGTAACTTATTTACCGGGACATCTTCAAATCAGCCCCAGCATTTT.

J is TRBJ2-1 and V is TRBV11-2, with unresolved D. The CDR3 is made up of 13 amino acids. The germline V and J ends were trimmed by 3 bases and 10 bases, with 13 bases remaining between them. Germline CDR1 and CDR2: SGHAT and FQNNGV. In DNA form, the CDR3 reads TGTGCCAGCAGCTTGTTTTCTGTCGCGGAGCAGTTCTTC. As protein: CASSLFSVAEQFF.

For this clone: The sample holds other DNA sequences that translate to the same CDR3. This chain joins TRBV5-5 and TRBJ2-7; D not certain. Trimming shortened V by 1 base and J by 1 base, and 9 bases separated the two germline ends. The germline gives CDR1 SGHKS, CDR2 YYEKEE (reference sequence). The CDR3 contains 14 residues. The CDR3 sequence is CASSLRARSYEQYF. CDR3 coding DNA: TGTGCCAGCAGCTTGCGAGCTCGATCCTACGAGCAGTACTTC.

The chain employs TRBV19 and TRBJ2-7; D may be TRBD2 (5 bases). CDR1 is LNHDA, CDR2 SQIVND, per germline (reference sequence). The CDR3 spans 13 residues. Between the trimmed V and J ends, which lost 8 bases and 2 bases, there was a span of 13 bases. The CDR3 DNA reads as TGTGCCAGTGGCCGGGGAACAACCTACGAGCAGTACTTC. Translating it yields CASGRGTTYEQYF. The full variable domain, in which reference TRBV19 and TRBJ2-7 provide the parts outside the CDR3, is DGGITQSPKYLFRKEGQNVTLSCEQNLNHDAMYWYRQDPGQGLRLIYYSQIVNDFQKGDIAEGYSVSREKKESFPLTVTSAQKNPTAFYLCASGRGTTYEQYFGPGTRLTVT.

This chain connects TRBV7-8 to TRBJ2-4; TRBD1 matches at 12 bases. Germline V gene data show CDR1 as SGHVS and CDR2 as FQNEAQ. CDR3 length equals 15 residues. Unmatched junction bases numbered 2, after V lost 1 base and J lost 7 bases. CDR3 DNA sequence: TGTGCCAGCAGCTTAGATGGGACAGGGGGCAACATTCAGTACTTC. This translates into CASSLDGTGGNIQYF.

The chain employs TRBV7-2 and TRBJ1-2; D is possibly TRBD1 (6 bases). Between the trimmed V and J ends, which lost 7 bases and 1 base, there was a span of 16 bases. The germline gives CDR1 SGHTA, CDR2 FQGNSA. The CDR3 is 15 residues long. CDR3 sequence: CASTLRGTSNYGYTF. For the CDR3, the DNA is TGTGCCAGCACTTTACGGGGGACAAGTAACTATGGCTACACCTTC.

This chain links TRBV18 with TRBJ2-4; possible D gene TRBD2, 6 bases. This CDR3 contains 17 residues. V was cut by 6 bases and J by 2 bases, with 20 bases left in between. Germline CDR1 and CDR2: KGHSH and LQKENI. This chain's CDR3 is CASSFSEAGYPKNIQYF. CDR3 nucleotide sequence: TGTGCCAGCTCTTTTTCGGAGGCGGGATACCCCAAAAACATTCAGTACTTC.

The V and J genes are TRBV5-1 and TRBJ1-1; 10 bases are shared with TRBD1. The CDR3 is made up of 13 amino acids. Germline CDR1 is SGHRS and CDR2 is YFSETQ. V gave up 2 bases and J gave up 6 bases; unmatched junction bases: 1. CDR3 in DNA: TGCGCCAGCAGCTTTGACAGGGGGCCTGAAGCTTTCTTT. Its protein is CASSFDRGPEAFF. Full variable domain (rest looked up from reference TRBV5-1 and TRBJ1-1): KAGVTQTPRYLIKTRGQQVTLSCSPISGHRSVSWYQQTPGQGLQFLFEYFSETQRNKGNFPGRFSGRQFSNSRSEMNVSTLELGDSALYLCASSFDRGPEAFFGQGTRLTVV.

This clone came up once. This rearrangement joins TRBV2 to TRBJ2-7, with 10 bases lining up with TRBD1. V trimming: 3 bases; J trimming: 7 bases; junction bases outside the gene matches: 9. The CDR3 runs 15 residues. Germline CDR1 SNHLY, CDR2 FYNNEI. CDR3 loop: CASSEEGQGRGEQYF. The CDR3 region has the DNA TGTGCCAGCAGTGAGGAGGGACAGGGGCGGGGGGAGCAGTACTTC. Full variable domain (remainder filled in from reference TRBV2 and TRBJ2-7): EPEVTQTPSHQVTQMGQEVILRCVPISNHLYFYWYRQILGQKVEFLVSFYNNEISEKSEIFDDQFSVERPDGSNFTLKIRSTKLEDSAMYFCASSEEGQGRGEQYFGPGTRLTVT.

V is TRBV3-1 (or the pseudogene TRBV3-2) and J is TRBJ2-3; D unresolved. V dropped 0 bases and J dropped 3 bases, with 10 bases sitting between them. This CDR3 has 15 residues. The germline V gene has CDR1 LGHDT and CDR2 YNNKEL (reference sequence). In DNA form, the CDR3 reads TGTGCCAGCAGCCAAGATAAGATCCCGACAGATACGCAGTATTTT. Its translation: CASSQDKIPTDTQYF.

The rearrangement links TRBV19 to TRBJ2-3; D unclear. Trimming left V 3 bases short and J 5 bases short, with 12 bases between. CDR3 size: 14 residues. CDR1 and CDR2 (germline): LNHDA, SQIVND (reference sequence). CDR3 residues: CASSMMTSGDTQYF. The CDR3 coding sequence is TGTGCCAGTAGTATGATGACATCGGGAGATACGCAGTATTTT.

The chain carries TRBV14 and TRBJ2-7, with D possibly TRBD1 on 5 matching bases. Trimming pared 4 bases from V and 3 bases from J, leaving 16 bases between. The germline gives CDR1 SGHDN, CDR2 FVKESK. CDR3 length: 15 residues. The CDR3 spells CASSLYVGHLYEQYF. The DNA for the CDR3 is TGTGCCAGCAGCCTCTACGTAGGACACCTCTACGAGCAGTACTTC. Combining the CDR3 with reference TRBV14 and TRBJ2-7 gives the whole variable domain EAGVTQFPSHSVIEKGQTVTLRCDPISGHDNLYWYRRVMGKEIKFLLHFVKESKQDESGMPNNRFLAERTGGTYSTLKVQPAELEDSGVYFCASSLYVGHLYEQYFGPGTRLTVT.

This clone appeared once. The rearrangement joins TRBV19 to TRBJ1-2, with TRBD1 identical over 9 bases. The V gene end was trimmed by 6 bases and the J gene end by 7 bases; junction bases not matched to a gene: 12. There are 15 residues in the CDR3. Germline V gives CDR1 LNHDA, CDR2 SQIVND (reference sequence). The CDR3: CASSEGDRAVSGYTF. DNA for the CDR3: TGTGCCAGTAGCGAAGGGGACAGGGCTGTGTCTGGCTACACCTTC.

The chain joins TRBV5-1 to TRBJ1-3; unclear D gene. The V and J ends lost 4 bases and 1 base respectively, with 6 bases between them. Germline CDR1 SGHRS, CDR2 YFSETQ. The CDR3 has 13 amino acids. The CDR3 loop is CASSVGSGNTIYF. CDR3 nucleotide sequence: TGCGCCAGCAGCGTAGGTTCTGGAAACACCATATATTTT.

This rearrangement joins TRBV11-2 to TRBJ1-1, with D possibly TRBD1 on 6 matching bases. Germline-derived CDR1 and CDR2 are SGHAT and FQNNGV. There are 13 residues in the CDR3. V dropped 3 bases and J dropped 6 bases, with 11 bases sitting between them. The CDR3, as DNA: TGTGCCAGCAGCTTCAAAAGGGGGTCTGAAGCTTTCTTT. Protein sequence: CASSFKRGSEAFF.

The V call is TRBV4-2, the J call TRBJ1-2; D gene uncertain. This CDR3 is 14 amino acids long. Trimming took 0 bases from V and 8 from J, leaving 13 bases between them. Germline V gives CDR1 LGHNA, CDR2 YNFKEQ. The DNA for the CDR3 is TGTGCCAGCAGCCAAGATACGAACAGTAAAGGCTACACCTTC. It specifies CASSQDTNSKGYTF.

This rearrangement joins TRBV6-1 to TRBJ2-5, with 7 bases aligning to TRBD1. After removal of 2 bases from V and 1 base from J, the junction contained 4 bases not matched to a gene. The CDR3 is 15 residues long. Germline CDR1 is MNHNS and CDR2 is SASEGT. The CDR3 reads CASSEMRQGQETQYF. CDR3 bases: TGTGCCAGCAGTGAAATGAGACAGGGCCAAGAGACCCAGTACTTC.

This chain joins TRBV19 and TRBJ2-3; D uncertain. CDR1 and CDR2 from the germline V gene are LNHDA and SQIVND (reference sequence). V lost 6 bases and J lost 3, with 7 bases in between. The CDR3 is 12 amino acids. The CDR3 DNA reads TGTGCCAGTAGCTACACTACAGATACGCAGTATTTT. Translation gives CASSYTTDTQYF.

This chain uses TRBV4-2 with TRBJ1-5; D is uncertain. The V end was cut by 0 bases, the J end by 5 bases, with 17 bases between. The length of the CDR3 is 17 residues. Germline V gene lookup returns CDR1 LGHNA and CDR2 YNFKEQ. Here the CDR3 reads CASSQDEGTRAYQPQHF. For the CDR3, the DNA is TGTGCCAGCAGCCAAGATGAGGGAACTCGGGCATATCAGCCCCAGCATTTT.

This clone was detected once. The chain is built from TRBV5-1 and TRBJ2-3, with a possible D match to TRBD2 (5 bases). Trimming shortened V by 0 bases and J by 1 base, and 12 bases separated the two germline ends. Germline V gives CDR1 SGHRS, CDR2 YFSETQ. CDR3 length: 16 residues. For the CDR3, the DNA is TGCGCCAGCAGCTTGGCCGGGATACCAGGCACAGATACGCAGTATTTT. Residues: CASSLAGIPGTDTQYF.

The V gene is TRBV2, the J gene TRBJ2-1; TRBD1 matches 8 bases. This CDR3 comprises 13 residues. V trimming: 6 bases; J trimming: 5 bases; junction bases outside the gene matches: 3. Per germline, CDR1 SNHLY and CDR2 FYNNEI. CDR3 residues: CASSLTGDNEQFF. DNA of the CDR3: TGTGCCAGCAGCTTGACAGGGGACAATGAGCAGTTCTTC. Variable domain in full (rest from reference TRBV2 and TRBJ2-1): EPEVTQTPSHQVTQMGQEVILRCVPISNHLYFYWYRQILGQKVEFLVSFYNNEISEKSEIFDDQFSVERPDGSNFTLKIRSTKLEDSAMYFCASSLTGDNEQFFGPGTRLTVL.

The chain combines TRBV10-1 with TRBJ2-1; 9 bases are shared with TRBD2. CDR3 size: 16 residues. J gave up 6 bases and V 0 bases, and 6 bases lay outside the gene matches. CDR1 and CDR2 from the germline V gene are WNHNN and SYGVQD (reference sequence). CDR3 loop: CASSESLSGGFNEQFF. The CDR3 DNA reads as TGCGCCAGCAGTGAGTCTCTTAGCGGGGGTTTCAATGAGCAGTTCTTC.

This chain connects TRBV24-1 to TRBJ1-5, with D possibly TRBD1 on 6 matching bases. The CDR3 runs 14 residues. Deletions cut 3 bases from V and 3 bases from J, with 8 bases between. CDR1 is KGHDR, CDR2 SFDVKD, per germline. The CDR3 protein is CATSDTGPNQPQHF. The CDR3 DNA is TGTGCCACCAGTGATACAGGGCCCAATCAGCCCCAGCATTTT.

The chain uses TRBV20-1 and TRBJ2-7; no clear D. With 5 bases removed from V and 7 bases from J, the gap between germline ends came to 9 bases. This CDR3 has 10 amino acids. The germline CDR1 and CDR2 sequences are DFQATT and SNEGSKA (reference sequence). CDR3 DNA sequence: TGCAGTGCTTTTTTAGAAGAGCAGTACTTC. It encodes CSAFLEEQYF.

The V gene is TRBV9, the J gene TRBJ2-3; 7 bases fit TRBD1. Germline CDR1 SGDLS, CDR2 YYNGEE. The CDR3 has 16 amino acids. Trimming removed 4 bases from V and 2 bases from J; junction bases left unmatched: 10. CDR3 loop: CASSPEGTAVTDTQYF. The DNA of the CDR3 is TGTGCCAGCAGCCCCGAAGGGACAGCAGTCACAGATACGCAGTATTTT.

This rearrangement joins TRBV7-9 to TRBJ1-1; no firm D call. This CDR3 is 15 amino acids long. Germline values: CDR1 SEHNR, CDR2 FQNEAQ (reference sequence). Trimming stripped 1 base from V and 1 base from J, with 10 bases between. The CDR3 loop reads CASSLEDRRNTEAFF. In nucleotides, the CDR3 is TGTGCCAGCAGCTTAGAAGATAGGAGGAACACTGAAGCTTTCTTT.

The CDR3 DNA sequence: TGTGCCATCAGTGGTCAGGGCGGAAGTAATGAAAAACTGTTTTTT. Residues: CAISGQGGSNEKLFF. This chain uses TRBV10-3 with TRBJ1-4, with a possible D match to TRBD1 (5 bases). This CDR3 is built from 15 residues. The V gene's germline CDR1 is ENHRY and CDR2 SYGVKD. Trimming removed 4 bases at V and 4 bases at J, with 13 bases between.

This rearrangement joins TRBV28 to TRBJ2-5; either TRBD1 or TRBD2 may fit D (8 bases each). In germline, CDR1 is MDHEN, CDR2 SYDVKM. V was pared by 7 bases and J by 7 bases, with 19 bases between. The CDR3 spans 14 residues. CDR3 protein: CASTTVAGTGTQYF. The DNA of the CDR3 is TGTGCCAGCACCACAGTAGCGGGGACAGGGACCCAGTACTTC.

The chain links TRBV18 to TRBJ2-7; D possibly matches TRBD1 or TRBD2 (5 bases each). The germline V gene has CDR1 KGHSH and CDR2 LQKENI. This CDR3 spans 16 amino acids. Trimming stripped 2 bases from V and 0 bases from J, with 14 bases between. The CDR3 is CASSPSPGRSSYEQYF. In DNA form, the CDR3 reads TGTGCCAGCTCACCATCCCCGGGACGGAGCTCCTACGAGCAGTACTTC.